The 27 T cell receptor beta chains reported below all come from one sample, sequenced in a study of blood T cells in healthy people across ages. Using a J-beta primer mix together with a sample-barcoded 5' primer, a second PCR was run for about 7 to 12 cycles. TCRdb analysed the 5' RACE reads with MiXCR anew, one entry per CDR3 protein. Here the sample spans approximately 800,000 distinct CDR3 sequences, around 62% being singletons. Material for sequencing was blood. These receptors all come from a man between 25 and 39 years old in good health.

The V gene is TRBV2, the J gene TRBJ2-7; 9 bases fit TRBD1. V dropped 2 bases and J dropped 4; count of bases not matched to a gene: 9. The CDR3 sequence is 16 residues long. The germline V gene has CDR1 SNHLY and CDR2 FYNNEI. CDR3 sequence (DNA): TGTGCCAGCAGTGAATCAGGACAGGGGTATCGGTACGAGCAGTACTTC. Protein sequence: CASSESGQGYRYEQYF.

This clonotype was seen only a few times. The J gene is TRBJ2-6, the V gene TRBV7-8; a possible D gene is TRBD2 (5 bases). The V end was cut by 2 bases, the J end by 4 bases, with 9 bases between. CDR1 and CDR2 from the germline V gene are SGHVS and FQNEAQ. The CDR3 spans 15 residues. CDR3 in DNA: TGTGCCAGCAGCTTAATCGGGATCGGGGCCAACGTCCTGACTTTC. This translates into CASSLIGIGANVLTF.

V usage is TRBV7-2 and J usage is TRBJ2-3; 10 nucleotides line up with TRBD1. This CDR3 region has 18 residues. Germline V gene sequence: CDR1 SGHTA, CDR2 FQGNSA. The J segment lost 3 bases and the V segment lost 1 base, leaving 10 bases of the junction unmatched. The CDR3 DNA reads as TGTGCCAGCAGCTTAGGGTCGGGGGACAGGGGTAGGACAGATACGCAGTATTTT. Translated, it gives CASSLGSGDRGRTDTQYF.

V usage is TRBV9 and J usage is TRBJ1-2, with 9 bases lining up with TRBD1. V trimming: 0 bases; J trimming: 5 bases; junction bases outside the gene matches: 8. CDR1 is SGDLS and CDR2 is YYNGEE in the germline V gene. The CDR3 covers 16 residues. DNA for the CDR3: TGTGCCAGCAGCGTAGGGGGGACAGGGAAGGATTATGGCTACACCTTC. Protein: CASSVGGTGKDYGYTF.

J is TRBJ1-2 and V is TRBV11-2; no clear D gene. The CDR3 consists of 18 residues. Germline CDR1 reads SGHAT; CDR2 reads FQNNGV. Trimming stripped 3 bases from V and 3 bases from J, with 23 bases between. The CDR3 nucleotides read TGTGCCAGCAGCTTTTCCGTCTCGCTCGGGTTGAAAGACTATGGCTACACCTTC. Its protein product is CASSFSVSLGLKDYGYTF.

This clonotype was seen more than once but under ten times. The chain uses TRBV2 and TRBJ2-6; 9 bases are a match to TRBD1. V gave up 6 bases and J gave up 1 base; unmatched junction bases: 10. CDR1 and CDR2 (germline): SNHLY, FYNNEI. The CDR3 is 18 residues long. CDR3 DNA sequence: TGTGCCAGCAGACCGGGACAGGGTTTGTCTTCTGGGGCCAACGTCCTGACTTTC. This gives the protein CASRPGQGLSSGANVLTF.

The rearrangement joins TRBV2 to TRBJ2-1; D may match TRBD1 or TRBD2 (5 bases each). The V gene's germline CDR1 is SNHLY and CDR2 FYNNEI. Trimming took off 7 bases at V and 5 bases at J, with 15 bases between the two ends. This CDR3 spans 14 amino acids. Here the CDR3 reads CASKPGTMDNEQFF. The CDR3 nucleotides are TGTGCCAGCAAACCCGGGACGATGGACAATGAGCAGTTCTTC.

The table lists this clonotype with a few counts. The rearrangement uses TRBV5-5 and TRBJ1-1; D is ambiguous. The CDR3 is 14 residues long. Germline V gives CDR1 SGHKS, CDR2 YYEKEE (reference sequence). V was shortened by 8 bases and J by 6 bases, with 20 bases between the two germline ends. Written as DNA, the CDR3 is TGTGCCAGTACCGTAAGGACCAAAAACGCTGAAGCTTTCTTT. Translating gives CASTVRTKNAEAFF.

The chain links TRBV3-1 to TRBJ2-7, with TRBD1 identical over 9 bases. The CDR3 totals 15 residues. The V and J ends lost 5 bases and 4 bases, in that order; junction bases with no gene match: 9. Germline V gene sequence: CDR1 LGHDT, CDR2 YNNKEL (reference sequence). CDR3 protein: CASSDRDRAGYEQYF. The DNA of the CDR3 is TGTGCCAGCAGCGACCGGGACAGGGCTGGGTACGAGCAGTACTTC.

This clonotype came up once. CDR3: CASSRSGAHPEKLFF. The CDR3 DNA is TGCGCCAGCAGCCGGTCAGGGGCCCACCCTGAAAAACTGTTTTTT. The chain combines TRBV4-3 with TRBJ1-4, with TRBD1 as a possible D gene (6 bases). CDR1 LGHNA and CDR2 YSLEER come from the germline V gene. CDR3 length: 15 residues. Trimming pared 4 bases from V and 7 bases from J, leaving 16 bases between.

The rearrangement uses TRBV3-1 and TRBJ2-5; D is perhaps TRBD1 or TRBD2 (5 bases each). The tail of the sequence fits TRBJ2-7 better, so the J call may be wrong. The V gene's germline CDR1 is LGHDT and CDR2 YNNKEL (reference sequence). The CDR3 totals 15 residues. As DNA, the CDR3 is TGTGCCAGCAGCCATGGGTCCGGGGCTATTTACGAGCAGTACTTC. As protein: CASSHGSGAIYEQYF.

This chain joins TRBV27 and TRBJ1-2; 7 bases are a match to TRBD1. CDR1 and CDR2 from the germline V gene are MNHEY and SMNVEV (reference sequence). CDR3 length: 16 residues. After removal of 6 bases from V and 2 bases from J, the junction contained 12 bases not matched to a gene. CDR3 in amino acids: CASSPGRAGGNYGYTF. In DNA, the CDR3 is TGTGCCAGCAGCCCAGGGAGGGCAGGGGGGAACTATGGCTACACCTTC.

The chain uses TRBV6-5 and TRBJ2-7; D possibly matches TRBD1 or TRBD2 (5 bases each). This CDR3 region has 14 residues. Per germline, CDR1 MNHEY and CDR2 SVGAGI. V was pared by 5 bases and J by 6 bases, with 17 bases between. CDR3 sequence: CASSELTAGSEQYF. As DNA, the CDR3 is TGTGCCAGCAGTGAACTCACCGCAGGGAGCGAGCAGTACTTC.

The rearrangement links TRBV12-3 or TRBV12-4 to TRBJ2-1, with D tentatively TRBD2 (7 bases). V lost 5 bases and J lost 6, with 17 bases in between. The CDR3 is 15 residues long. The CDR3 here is CASSPGRGGGNEQFF. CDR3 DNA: TGTGCCAGCAGTCCGGGTAGGGGGGGAGGCAATGAGCAGTTCTTC.

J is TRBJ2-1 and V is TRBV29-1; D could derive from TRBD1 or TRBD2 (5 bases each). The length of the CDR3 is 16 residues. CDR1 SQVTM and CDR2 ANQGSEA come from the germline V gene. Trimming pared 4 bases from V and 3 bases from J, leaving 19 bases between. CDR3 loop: CSVGGSRGPVYNEQFF. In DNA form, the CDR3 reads TGCAGCGTTGGGGGGTCGAGGGGCCCAGTCTACAATGAGCAGTTCTTC.

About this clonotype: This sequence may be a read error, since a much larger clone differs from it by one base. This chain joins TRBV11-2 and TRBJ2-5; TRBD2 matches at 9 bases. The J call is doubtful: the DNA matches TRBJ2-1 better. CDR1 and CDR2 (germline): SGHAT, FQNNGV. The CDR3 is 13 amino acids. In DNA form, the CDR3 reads TGTGCCAGCAGTCTAGCGGGGCAAGAGACCCAGTTCTTC. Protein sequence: CASSLAGQETQFF.

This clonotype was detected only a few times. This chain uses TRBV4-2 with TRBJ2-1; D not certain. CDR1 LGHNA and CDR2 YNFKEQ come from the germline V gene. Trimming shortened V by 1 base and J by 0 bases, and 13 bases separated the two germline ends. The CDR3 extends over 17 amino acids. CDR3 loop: CASSQVYTPSSYNEQFF. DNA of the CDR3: TGTGCCAGCAGCCAAGTTTATACCCCGAGCTCCTACAATGAGCAGTTCTTC.

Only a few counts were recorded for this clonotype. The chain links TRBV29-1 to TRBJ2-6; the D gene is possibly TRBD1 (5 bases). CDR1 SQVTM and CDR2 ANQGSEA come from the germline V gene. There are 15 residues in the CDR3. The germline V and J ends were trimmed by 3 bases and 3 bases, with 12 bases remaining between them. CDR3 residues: CSVELLGRGANVLTF. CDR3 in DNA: TGCAGCGTTGAGTTATTGGGGCGTGGGGCCAACGTCCTGACTTTC.

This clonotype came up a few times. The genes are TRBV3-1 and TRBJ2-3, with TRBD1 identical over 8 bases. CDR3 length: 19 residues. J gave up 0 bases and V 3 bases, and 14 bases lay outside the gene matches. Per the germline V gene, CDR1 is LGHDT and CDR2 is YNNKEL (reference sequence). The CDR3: CASSHPSARTGLSTDTQYF. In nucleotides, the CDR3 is TGTGCCAGCAGCCATCCCTCCGCGAGGACAGGGCTGAGCACAGATACGCAGTATTTT.

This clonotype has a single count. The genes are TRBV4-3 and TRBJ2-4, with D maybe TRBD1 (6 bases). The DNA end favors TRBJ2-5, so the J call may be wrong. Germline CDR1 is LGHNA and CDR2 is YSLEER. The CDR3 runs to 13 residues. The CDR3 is CASSQGSTGTQYF. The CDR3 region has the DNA TGCGCCAGCAGCCAAGGTTCGACAGGGACCCAGTACTTC.

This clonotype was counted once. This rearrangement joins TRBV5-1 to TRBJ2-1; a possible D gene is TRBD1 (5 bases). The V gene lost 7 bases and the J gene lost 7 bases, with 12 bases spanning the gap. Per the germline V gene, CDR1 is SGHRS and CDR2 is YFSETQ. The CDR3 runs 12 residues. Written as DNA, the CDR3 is TGCGCCAGCCGATCCCAGGGTAATGAGCAGTTCTTC. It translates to CASRSQGNEQFF.

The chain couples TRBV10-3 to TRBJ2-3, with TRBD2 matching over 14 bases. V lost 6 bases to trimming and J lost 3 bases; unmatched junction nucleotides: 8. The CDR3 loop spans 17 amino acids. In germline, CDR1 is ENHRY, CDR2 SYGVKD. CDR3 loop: CAISPRTSGGWTDTQYF. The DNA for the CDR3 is TGTGCCATCAGCCCCCGGACTAGCGGGGGGTGGACAGATACGCAGTATTTT.

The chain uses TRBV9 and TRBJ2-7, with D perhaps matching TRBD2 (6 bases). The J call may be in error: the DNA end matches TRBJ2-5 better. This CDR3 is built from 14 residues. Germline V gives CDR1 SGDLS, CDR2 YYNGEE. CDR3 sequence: CASTVGRGGETQYF. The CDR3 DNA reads TGTGCCAGCACCGTGGGGCGGGGAGGCGAGACCCAGTACTTC.

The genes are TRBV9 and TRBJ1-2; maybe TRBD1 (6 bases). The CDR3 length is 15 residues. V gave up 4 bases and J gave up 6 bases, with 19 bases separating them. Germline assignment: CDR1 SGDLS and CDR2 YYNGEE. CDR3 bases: TGTGCCAGCAGCCTTTCGAGGACAGAAGCGGATGGCTACACCTTC. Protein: CASSLSRTEADGYTF.

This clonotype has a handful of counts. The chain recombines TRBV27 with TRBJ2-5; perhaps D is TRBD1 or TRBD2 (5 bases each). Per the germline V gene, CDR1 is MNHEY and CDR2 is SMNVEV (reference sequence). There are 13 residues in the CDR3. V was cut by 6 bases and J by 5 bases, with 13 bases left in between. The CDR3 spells CASSLGDRETQYF. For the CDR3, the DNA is TGTGCCAGCAGCTTGGGGGATCGGGAGACCCAGTACTTC.

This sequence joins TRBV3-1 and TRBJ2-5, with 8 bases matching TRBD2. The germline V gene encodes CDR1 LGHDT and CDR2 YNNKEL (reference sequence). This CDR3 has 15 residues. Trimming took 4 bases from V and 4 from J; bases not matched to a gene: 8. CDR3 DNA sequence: TGTGCCAGCAGCCTCCTTTCGGGGGGGACAGAGACCCAGTACTTC. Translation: CASSLLSGGTETQYF.

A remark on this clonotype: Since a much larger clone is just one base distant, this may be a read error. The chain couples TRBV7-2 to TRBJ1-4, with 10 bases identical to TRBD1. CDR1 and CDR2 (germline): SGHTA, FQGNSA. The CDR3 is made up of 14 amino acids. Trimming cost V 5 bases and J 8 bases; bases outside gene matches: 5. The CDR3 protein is CASSGQGGKEKLFF. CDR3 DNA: TGTGCCAGCAGCGGACAGGGGGGGAAGGAAAAACTGTTTTTT.